The entry below gives a single T cell receptor beta chain sequence along with its context. This sample stems from a study of cytomegalovirus exposure and HLA in healthy donors. Amplification used 60 Vbeta primers and 13 Jbeta primers. Original handling: The authors later counted 65 million to 90 million unique TCR beta chains, about 11 million of them shared. Produced via immunoSEQ multiplex PCR; TCRdb's table is partial and in-frame only. V and J calls and clone size come straight from that table; D and trimming were deduced from the DNA. The sample contains 200,000 to 250,000 clones, approximately 79% of which appear only once. The sequencing input was PBMCs. This clonotype originated in a girl aged 2 to 9 in good health and CMV-seronegative.

This CDR3 is CASITTGGKGIEQYF. DNA of the CDR3: TGTGCCAGCATTACAACAGGGGGAAAGGGCATCGAGCAGTACTTC. This chain uses TRBV2 with TRBJ2-5, with TRBD1 matching over 8 bases. The J call is uncertain, as TRBJ2-7 better fits the DNA end. Germline V lookup: CDR1 SNHLY, CDR2 FYNNEI. This CDR3 comprises 15 residues.